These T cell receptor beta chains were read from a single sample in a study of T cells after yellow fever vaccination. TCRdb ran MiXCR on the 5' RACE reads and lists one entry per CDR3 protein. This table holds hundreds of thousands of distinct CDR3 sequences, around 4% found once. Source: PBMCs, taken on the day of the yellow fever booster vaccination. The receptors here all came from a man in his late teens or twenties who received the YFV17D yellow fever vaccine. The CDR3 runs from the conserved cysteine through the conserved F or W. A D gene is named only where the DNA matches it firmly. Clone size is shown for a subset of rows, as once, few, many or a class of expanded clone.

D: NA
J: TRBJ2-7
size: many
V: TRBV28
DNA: TGTGCCAGCAGTACACTAGGGGGGGTTAAGTCCTACGAGCAGTACTTC
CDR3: CASSTLGGVKSYEQYF

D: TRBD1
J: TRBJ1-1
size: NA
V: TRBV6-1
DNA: TGTGCCACTACGACAGGGGTGGACACTGAAGCTTTCTTT
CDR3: CATTTGVDTEAFF

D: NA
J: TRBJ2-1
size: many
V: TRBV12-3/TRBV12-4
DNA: TGTGCCAGCAGCCCCGACTACTACAATGAGCAGTTCTTC
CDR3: CASSPDYYNEQFF

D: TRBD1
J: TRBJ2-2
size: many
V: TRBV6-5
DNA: TGTGCCAGCAGACGGGACAGCACTTACACCGGGGAGCTGTTTTTT
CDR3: CASRRDSTYTGELFF

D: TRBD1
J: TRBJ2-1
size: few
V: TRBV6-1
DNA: TGTGCCAGCAGTGAGACGACAGGGTCCTACAATGAGCAGTTCTTC
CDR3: CASSETTGSYNEQFF

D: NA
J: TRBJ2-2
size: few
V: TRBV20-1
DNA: TGCAGTGCTAGACATGAGTACACCGGGGAGCTGTTTTTT
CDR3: CSARHEYTGELFF

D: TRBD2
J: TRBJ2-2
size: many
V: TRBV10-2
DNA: TGCGCCAGCAGCGCGGGGGGATCCGGGGAGCTGTTTTTT
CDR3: CASSAGGSGELFF

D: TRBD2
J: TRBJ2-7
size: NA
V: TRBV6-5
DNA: TGTGCCAGCAGACCAAGCGGGAGTTACCCCGAGCAGTACTTC
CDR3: CASRPSGSYPEQYF

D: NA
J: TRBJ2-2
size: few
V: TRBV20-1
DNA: TGCAGTGCTAGCCCAGGACACCTGGGCACCGGGGAGCTGTTTTTT
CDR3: CSASPGHLGTGELFF

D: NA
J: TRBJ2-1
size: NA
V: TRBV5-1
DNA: TGCGCCAGCAGTGGGGTACCCTCCTACAATGAGCAGTTCTTC
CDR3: CASSGVPSYNEQFF

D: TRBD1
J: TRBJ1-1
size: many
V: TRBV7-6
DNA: TGTGCCAGCAGCTTGGGCAGGGGGCGCGGAGGAGCCACTGAAGCTTTCTTT
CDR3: CASSLGRGRGGATEAFF

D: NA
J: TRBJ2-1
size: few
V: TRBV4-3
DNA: TGCGCCAGCAGCCAAGATCTAGTTGGAGCAAATGAGCAGTTCTTC
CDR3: CASSQDLVGANEQFF

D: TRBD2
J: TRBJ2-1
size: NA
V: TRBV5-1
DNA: TGCGCCAGCAGTTGGAGCGGGGACTCCTACAATGAGCAGTTCTTC
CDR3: CASSWSGDSYNEQFF

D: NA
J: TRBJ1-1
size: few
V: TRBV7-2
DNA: TGTGCCAGCAGCGCCGATCGGTGGGGCACTGAAGCTTTCTTT
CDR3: CASSADRWGTEAFF

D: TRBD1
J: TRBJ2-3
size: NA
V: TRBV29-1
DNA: TGCAGCGGAGGGACAGGCACAGATACGCAGTATTTT
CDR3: CSGGTGTDTQYF

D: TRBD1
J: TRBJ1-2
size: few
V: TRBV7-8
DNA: TGTGCCAGCAGCTTAGCCTTGACAGGGGACGGCTACACCTTC
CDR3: CASSLALTGDGYTF

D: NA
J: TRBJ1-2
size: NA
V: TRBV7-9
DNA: TGTGCCAGCAGCTCAGACAGAGGACCTGGCTACACCTTC
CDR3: CASSSDRGPGYTF

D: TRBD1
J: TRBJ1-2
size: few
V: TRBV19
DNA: TGTGCCAGTAGGGACAGGGTGAATTTCGAGAACTATGGCTACACCTTC
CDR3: CASRDRVNFENYGYTF

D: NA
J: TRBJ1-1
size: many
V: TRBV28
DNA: TGTGCCAGCAGTAACCACGGAAACGTAAACACTGAAGCTTTCTTT
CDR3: CASSNHGNVNTEAFF

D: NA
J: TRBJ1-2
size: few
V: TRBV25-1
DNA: TGTGCCAGCAGTCCATGGGGGGGCCCCTATAAGGGCTACACCTTC
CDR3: CASSPWGGPYKGYTF

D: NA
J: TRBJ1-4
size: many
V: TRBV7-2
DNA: TGTGCCAGCAGCTTAGGAGGGGCAGCTCCGAATAAACTGTTTTTT
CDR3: CASSLGGAAPNKLFF

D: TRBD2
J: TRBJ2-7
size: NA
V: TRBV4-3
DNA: TGCGCCAGCAGCCAAGAAAGCGGGGGGCCGGTCGAGCAGTACTTC
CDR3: CASSQESGGPVEQYF

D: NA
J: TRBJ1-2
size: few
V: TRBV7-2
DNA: TGTGCCAGCAGCTTTCGAACTGGGGGGAAACGGTATGGCTACACCTTC
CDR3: CASSFRTGGKRYGYTF

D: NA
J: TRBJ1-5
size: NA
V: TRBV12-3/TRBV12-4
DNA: TGTGCCAGCACCTGGGGGGACAATCAGCCCCAGCATTTT
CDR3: CASTWGDNQPQHF

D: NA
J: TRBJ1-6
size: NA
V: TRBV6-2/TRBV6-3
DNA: TGTGCCAGCAGTCGACAGGACTCACCCCTCCACTTT
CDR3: CASSRQDSPLHF

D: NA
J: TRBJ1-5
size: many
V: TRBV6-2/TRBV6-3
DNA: TGTGCCAGCAGTTACTCCCGCCAGCCCCAGCATTTT
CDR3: CASSYSRQPQHF

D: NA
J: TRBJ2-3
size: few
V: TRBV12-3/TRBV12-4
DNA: TGTGCCAGCAGTTGGTCGGCTAGCACAGATACGCAGTATTTT
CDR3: CASSWSASTDTQYF

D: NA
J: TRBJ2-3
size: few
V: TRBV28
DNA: NA
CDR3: CASSSSDSKVARADTQYF

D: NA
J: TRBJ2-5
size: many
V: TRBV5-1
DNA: TGCGCCAGCAGCTTACGGGACGCCCAAGAGACCCAGTACTTC
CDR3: CASSLRDAQETQYF

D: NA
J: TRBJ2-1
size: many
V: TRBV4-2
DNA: TGTGCCAGCAGCCAAGACCGTGGGCTAGCGCCGTCCTACAATGAGCAGTTCTTC
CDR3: CASSQDRGLAPSYNEQFF

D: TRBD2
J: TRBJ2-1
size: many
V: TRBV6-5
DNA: TGTGCCAGCAGACTAGCGGGGGGGAATGAGCAGTTCTTC
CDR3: CASRLAGGNEQFF

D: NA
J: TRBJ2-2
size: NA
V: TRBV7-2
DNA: TGTGCCAGCAGTACCACCGGGGGCGGGGAGCTGTTTTTT
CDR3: CASSTTGGGELFF

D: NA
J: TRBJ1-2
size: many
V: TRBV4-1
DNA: TGCGCCAGCAGCCCAATTATTAGGGTTGGTTATGGCTACACCTTC
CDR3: CASSPIIRVGYGYTF

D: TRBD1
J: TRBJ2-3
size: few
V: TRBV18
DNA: TGTGCCAGCTCACGACCGGGACAGGTCACTCTCTCGTTAATTCGATTT
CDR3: CASSRPGQVTLSLIRF

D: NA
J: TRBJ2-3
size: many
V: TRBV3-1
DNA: TGTGCCAGCAGCCAAGACGCCATTAATACGCAGTATTTT
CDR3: CASSQDAINTQYF

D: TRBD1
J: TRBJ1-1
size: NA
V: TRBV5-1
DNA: TGCGCCAGCAGTCTCCGAGAAACAGGGGGCCGCTCGAACACTGAAGCTTTCTTT
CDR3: CASSLRETGGRSNTEAFF

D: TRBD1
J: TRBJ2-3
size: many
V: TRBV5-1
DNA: TGCGCCAGCAGCGTTGGCCAGGGGCAGGGGGCCTTTACGCAGTATTTT
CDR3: CASSVGQGQGAFTQYF

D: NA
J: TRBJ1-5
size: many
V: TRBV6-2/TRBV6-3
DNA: TGTGCCAGCAGTTCTTTGACAGGCTCCTATCAGCCCCAGCATTTT
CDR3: CASSSLTGSYQPQHF

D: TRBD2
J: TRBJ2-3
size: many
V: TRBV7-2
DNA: TGTGCCAGCAGACGACTAGCGGGACTCACAGATACGCAGTATTTT
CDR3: CASRRLAGLTDTQYF

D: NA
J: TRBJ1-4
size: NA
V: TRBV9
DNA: TGTGCCAGCGGGAGGGGAGTTTCCCGCCAAACTAATGAAAAACTGTTTTTT
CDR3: CASGRGVSRQTNEKLFF

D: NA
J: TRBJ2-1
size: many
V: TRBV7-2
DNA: TGTGCCAGCAGCTTTGCGGGGCCTGGGTTCTTC
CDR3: CASSFAGPGFF

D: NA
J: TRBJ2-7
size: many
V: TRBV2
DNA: TGTGCCAGCAGTGGACAGGCCACCTACGAGCAGTACTTC
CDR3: CASSGQATYEQYF

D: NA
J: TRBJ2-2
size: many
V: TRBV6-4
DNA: TGTGCCAGCAGTGACTCTAGGGTGACCGGGGAGCTGTTTTTT
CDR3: CASSDSRVTGELFF

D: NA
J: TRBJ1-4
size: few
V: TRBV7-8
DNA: TGTGCCAGCAGCCCTAGGGGGGGTGGAAAACTGTTTTTT
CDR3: CASSPRGGGKLFF

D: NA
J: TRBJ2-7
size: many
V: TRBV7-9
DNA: TGTGCCAGCAGCTTAGTTTCAGGGTTCGGAGAGCAGTACTTC
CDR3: CASSLVSGFGEQYF

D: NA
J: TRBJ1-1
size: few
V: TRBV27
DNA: TGTGCCAGCAGTGGACGATCAGGGAATCGGCGAGCTTTCTTT
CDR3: CASSGRSGNRRAFF

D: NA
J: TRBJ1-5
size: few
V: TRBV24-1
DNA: TGTGCCACCAGTGACTCGTGGGATAATCAGCCCCAGCATTTT
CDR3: CATSDSWDNQPQHF

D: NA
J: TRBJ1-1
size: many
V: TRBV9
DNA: TGTGCCAGCAGCATGATGGGAACTGAAGCTTTCTTT
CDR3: CASSMMGTEAFF